This TCR beta chain was identified during a study of blood T cell repertoires in COVID-19. Data came from immunoSEQ multiplex PCR; TCRdb stores just in-frame clones and leaves some out. There are 150,000 to 200,000 clones in the sample; roughly 80% occur only once, and about 6.3% lies in the top ten. The CDR3 is made up of 13 amino acids. Trimming removed 6 bases at V and 4 bases at J, with 12 bases between. Germline CDR1 and CDR2: SNHLY and FYNNEI. The material sequenced was peripheral blood. The TCR comes from a man between 60 and 75 years old with acute or convalescent COVID-19. The chain couples TRBV2 to TRBJ1-2; D call uncertain. The CDR3 DNA is TGTGCCAGCAGGGAACGGGAGGGCTATGGCTACACCTTC. It specifies CASREREGYGYTF.